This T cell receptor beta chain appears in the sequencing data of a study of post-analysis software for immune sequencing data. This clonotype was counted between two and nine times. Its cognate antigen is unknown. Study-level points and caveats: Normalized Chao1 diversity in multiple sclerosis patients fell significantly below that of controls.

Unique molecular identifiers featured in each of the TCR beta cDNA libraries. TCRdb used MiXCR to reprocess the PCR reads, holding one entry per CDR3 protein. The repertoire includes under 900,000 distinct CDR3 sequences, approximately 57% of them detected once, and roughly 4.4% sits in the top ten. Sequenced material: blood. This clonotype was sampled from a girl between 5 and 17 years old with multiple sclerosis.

CDR3 region: CASSLGTGEQETQYF. The CDR3 DNA reads as TGTGCCAGCAGTCTTGGGACAGGGGAGCAAGAGACCCAGTACTTC. The V and J genes are TRBV6-5 and TRBJ2-5; TRBD1 matches 10 bases. The length of the CDR3 is 15 residues. Germline V gives CDR1 MNHEY, CDR2 SVGAGI. The V and J ends lost 5 bases and 2 bases, in that order; junction bases with no gene match: 5.